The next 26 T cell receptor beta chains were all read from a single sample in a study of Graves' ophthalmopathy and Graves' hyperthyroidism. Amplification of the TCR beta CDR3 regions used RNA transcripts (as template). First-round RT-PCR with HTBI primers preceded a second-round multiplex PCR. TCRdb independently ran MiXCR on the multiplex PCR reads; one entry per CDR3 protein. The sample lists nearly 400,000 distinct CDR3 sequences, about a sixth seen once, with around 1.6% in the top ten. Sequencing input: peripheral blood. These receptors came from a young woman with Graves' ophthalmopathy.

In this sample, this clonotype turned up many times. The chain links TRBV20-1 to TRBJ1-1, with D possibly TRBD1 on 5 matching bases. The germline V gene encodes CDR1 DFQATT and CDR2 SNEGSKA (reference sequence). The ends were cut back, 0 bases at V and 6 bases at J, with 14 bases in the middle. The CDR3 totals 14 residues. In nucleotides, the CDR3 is TGCAGTGCTAGAGATCGGGGCTATAACGCTGAAGCTTTCTTT. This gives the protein CSARDRGYNAEAFF.

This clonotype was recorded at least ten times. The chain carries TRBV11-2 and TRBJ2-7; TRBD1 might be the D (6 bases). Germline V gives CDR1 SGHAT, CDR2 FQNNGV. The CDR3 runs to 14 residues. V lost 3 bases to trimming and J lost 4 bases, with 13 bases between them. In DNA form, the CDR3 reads TGTGCCAGCAGCTTCAACAGGGAGAGGTACGAGCAGTACTTC. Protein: CASSFNRERYEQYF.

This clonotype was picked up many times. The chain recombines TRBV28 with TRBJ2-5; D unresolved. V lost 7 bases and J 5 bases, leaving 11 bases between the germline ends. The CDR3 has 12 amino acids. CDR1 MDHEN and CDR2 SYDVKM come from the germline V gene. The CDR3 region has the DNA TGTGCCAGCAACCTTCGCATGGAGACCCAGTACTTC. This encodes CASNLRMETQYF.

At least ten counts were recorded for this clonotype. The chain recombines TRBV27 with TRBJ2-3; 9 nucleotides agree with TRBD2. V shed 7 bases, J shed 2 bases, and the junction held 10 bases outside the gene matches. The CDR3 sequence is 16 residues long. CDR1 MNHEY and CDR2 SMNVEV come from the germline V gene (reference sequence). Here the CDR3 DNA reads TGTGCCAGCACCTACATAGCGGGGGCCCCCACAGATACGCAGTATTTT. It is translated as CASTYIAGAPTDTQYF.

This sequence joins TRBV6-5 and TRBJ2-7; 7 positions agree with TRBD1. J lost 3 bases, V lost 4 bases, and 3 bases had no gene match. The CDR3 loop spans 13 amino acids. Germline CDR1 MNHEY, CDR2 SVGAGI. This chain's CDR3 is CASSSQGNYEQYF. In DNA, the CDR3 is TGTGCCAGCAGTTCACAGGGGAACTACGAGCAGTACTTC.

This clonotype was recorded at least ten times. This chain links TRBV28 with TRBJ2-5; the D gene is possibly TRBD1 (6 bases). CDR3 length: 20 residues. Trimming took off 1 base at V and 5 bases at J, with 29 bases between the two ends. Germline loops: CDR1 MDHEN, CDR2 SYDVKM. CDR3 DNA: TGTGCCAGCAGTTTATACTATTTGAGGGGAAATGATTGGACAGAGGAGACCCAGTACTTC. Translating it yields CASSLYYLRGNDWTEETQYF.

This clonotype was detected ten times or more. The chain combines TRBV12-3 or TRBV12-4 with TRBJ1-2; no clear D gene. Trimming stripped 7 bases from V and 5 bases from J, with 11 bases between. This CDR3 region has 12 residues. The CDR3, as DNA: TGTGCCAGCACCCTTGGAAGATATGGCTACACCTTC. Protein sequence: CASTLGRYGYTF.

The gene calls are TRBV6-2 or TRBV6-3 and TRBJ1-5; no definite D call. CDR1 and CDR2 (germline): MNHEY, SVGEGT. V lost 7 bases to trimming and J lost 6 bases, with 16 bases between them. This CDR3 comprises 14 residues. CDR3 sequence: CASKDQTWAQPQHF. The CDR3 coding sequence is TGTGCCAGCAAAGACCAGACTTGGGCTCAGCCCCAGCATTTT.

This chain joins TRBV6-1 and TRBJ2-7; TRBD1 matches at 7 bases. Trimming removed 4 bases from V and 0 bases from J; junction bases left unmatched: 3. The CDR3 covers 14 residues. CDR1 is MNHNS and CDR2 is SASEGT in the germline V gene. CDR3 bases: TGTGCCAGCAGTGCGGACAGGTTCTCCTACGAGCAGTACTTC. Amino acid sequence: CASSADRFSYEQYF.

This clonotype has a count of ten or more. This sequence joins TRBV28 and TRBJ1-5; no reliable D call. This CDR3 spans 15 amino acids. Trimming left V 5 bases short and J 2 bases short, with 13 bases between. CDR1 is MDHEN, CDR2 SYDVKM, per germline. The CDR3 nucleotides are TGTGCCAGCAGTCCTCAGGTCTTCGGCAATCAGCCCCAGCATTTT. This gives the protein CASSPQVFGNQPQHF.

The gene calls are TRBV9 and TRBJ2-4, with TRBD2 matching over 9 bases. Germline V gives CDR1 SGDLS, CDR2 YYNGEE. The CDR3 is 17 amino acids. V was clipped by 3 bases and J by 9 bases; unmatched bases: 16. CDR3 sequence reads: CASSGQGLAGDSFIQYF. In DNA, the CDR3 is TGTGCCAGCAGCGGGCAGGGATTAGCGGGAGACTCCTTCATTCAGTACTTC.

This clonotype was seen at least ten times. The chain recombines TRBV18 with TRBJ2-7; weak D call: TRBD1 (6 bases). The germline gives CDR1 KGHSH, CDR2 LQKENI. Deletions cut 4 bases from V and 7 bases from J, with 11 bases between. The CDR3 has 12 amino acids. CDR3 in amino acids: CASSRDTWEQYF. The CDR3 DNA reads TGTGCCAGCTCACGGGACACGTGGGAGCAGTACTTC.

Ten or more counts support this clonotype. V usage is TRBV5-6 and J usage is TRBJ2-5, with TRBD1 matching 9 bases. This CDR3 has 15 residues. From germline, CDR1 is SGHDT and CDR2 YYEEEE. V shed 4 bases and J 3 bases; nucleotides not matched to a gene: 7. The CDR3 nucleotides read TGTGCCAGCAGCCGATTGACAGGGGGTAAAGAGACCCAGTACTTC. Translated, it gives CASSRLTGGKETQYF.

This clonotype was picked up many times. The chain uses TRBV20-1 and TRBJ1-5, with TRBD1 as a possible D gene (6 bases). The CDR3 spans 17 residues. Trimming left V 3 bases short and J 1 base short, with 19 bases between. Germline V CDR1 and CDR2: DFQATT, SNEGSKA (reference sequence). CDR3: CSARDSPLGLSNQPQHF. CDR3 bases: TGCAGTGCTAGGGACAGCCCGTTAGGATTGAGCAATCAGCCCCAGCATTTT.

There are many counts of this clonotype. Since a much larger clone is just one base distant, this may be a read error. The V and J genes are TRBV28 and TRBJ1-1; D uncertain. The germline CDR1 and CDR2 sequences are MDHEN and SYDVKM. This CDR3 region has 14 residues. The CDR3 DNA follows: TGTGCCAGCAGTTTAGCCAGTATGAACACTGAAGCTCTCTTT. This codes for CASSLASMNTEALF. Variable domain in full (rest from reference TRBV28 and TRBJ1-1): DVKVTQSSRYLVKRTGEKVFLECVQDMDHENMFWYRQDPGLGLRLIYFSYDVKMKEKGDIPEGYSVSREKKERFSLILESASTNQTSMYLCASSLASMNTEALFGQGTRLTVV.

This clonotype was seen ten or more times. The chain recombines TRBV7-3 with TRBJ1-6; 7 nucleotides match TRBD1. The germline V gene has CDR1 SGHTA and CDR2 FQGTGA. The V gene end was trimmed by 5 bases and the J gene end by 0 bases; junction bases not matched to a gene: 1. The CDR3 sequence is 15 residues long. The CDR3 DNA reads TGTGCCAGCAGCCGGGACAGCTCCTATAATTCACCCCTCCACTTT. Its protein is CASSRDSSYNSPLHF.

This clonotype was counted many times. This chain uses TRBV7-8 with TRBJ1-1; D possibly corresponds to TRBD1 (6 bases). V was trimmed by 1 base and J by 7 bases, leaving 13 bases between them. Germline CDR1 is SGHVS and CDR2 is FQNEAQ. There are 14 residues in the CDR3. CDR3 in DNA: TGTGCCAGCAGCTTAGGGACAGAGGTGTATGAAGCTTTCTTT. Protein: CASSLGTEVYEAFF.

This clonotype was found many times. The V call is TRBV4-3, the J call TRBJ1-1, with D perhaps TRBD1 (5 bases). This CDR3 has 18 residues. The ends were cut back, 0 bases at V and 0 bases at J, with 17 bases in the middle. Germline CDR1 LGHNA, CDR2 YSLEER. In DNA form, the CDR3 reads TGCGCCAGCAGCCAAGATTTCCCCGGGGGAACCCTGAACACTGAAGCTTTCTTT. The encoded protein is CASSQDFPGGTLNTEAFF.

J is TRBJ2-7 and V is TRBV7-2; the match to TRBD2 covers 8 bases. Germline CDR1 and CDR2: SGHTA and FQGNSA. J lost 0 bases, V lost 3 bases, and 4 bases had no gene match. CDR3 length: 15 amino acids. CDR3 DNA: TGTGCCAGCAGCTTTGTAGCGGGGCTCTCCTACGAGCAGTACTTC. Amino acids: CASSFVAGLSYEQYF.

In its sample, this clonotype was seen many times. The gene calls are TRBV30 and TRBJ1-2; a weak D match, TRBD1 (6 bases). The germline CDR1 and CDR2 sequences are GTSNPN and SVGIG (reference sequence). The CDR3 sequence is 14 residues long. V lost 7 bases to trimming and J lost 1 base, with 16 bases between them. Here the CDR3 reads CALGGPGLNYGYTF. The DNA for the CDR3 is TGTGCCTTGGGGGGCCCGGGACTTAACTATGGCTACACCTTC.

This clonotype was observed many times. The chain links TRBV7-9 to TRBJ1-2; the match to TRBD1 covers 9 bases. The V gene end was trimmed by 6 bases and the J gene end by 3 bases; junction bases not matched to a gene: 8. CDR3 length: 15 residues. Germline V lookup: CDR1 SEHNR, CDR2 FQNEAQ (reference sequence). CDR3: CASRPDRDRDYGYTF. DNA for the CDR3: TGTGCCAGCAGACCCGACCGGGACAGGGACTATGGCTACACCTTC.

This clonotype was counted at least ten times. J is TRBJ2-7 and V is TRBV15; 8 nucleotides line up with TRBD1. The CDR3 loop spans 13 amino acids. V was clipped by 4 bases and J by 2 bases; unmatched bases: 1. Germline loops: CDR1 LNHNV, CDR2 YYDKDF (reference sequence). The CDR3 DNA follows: TGTGCCACCAGCATGGACAGGGCCTACGAGCAGTACTTC. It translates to CATSMDRAYEQYF.

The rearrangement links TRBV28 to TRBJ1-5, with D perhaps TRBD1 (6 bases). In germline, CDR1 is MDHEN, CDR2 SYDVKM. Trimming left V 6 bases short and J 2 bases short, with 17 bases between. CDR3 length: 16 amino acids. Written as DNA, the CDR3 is TGTGCCAGCAGCTCCAAGACAGGTTTGGGCAATCAGCCCCAGCATTTT. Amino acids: CASSSKTGLGNQPQHF.

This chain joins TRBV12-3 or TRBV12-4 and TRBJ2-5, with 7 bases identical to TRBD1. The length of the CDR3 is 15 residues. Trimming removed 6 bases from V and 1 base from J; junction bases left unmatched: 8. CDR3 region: CASRYGTVRQETQYF. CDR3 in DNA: TGTGCCAGCAGATACGGGACAGTCCGCCAAGAGACCCAGTACTTC.

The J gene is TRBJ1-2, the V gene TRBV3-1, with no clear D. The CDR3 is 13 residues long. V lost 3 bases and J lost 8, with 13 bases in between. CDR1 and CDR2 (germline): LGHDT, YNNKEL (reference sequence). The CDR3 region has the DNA TGTGCCAGCAGCCAGCCTGGGGTTTGGGGCTACACCTTC. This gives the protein CASSQPGVWGYTF.

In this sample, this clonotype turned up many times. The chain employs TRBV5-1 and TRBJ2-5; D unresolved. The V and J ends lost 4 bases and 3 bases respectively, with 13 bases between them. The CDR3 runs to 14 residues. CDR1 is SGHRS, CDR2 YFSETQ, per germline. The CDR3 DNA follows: TGCGCCAGCAGCCCGACCGTAACGAAAGAGACCCAGTACTTC. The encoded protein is CASSPTVTKETQYF.